Sequencing of this T cell receptor (beta chain) was carried out in a study of shared clonotypes between healthy human individuals. This table comes from immunoSEQ multiplex PCR, and its TCRdb copy is limited to in-frame clones, with some not included. The sample includes about 2.5 million clones, about 90% of them seen just once. Donors, without exception, were Caucasian adults residing in Nashville, Tennessee. From germline, CDR1 is GTSNPN and CDR2 SVGIG (reference sequence). V dropped 3 bases and J dropped 11 bases, with 26 bases sitting between them. The CDR3 totals 16 residues. This clonotype was obtained from a man in his late teens or twenties in good health. Some clones in this sample may be carry-over from other donors' samples. The chain combines TRBV30 with TRBJ1-5; tentatively, D is TRBD1 (5 bases). Sample: naive CD4+ T cells from PBMCs. Subset reported: CD45RA+ positively selected. CDR3 DNA: TGTGCCTGGAGCCCTCTTAGGGGACTACCGAATCGAGCCCAGCATTTT. Encoded protein: CAWSPLRGLPNRAQHF.